This T cell receptor beta chain was obtained from a study of blood T cell repertoires in COVID-19. Germline loops: CDR1 MNHEY, CDR2 SMNVEV (reference sequence). J gave up 1 base and V 5 bases, and 10 bases lay outside the gene matches. CDR3 length: 16 amino acids. The study drew participants aged about 18 to 95 years from around 24 US areas. Participants were placed into cohorts based on the clinical history they reported. The method was immunoSEQ multiplex PCR; TCRdb's version includes in-frame clones alone and lacks a portion of them. Found here are a few hundred thousand clones, roughly 85% of them singletons; the top ten hold more than 2%.

Material: PBMCs or T cells enriched from blood (not recorded which). The chain is built from TRBV27 and TRBJ1-2; TRBD1 matches 7 bases. The sequence came from a man younger than 40 who had recovered from COVID-19. The CDR3: CASSTYYRGDNYGYTF. Here the CDR3 DNA reads TGTGCCAGCAGTACTTACTACAGGGGTGATAACTATGGCTACACCTTC.